Below, 26 T cell receptor beta chains from the same sample are listed, as sequenced in a study of post-analysis software for immune sequencing data. The study, taken as a whole, reports: There were five or six TRBV segments more frequent in patients than controls, and TRBV5-6, TRBV5-1 and TRBV20-1 were among them.

No antigens are known for them. Prepared TCR beta cDNA libraries contained unique molecular identifiers. TCRdb itself ran the PCR reads through MiXCR, one entry per CDR3 protein. The sample includes fewer than 900,000 distinct CDR3 sequences, about half of them seen just once. Material: blood. The receptors stem from a girl aged 10 to 17 with multiple sclerosis.

The genes are TRBV12-3 or TRBV12-4 and TRBJ2-1; 7 bases are shared with TRBD1. Germline trimming cut 8 bases from V and 6 bases from J; bases unmatched to any gene: 4. The CDR3 covers 12 residues. CDR3 amino acids: CASSKGANEQFF. Here the CDR3 DNA reads TGTGCCAGCTCTAAGGGGGCCAATGAGCAGTTCTTC.

The chain combines TRBV20-1 with TRBJ1-1, with D perhaps TRBD1 (6 bases). Trimming stripped 6 bases from V and 10 bases from J, with 18 bases between. This CDR3 contains 12 residues. Germline CDR1 and CDR2: DFQATT and SNEGSKA (reference sequence). CDR3 in amino acids: CSAAPGEGAAFF. DNA of the CDR3: TGCAGTGCGGCCCCAGGGGAGGGTGCAGCTTTCTTT.

The chain links TRBV6-5 to TRBJ2-7, with a tentative D call TRBD2 (6 bases). This CDR3 comprises 14 residues. CDR1 and CDR2 from the germline V gene are MNHEY and SVGAGI. V lost 5 bases and J lost 4, with 15 bases in between. CDR3 coding DNA: TGTGCCAGCAGTCCGGGAGTTCCCCTTTACGAGCAGTACTTC. It codes for CASSPGVPLYEQYF.

This chain connects TRBV20-1 to TRBJ2-1; TRBD2 matches 9 bases. V lost 1 base and J lost 3; bases outside the gene matches: 10. CDR3 length: 17 amino acids. Germline values: CDR1 DFQATT, CDR2 SNEGSKA (reference sequence). CDR3 in DNA: TGCAGTGCTAGAGCGTTGACTAGCGGCCGCCTCTACAATGAGCAGTTCTTC. Its translation: CSARALTSGRLYNEQFF.

The rearrangement uses TRBV7-9 and TRBJ2-5; D is possibly TRBD1 (6 bases). CDR1 and CDR2 (germline): SEHNR, FQNEAQ (reference sequence). This CDR3 comprises 15 residues. Trimming cost V 5 bases and J 11 bases, with 24 bases left between them. The CDR3 DNA sequence: TGTGCCAGCAGCCGAGGGACATCTAGTGACTACGGGCAGTACTTC. It codes for CASSRGTSSDYGQYF.

This chain uses TRBV12-3 or TRBV12-4 with TRBJ2-5; D possibly corresponds to TRBD1 (6 bases). The J call may be in error: the DNA end matches TRBJ2-7 better. CDR3 size: 14 residues. CDR3 sequence (DNA): TGTGCCAGCAGTCCTCAAAACAGGGACTACGAGCAGTACTTC. Its translation: CASSPQNRDYEQYF.

V is TRBV20-1 and J is TRBJ2-7; 7 bases are shared with TRBD2. V shed 3 bases and J 3 bases; nucleotides not matched to a gene: 11. The CDR3 runs to 15 residues. The germline CDR1 and CDR2 sequences are DFQATT and SNEGSKA (reference sequence). CDR3 coding DNA: TGCAGTGCTAGTTCCCCGCTGGGCGGGAGCTACGAGCAGTACTTC. It codes for CSASSPLGGSYEQYF.

The V and J genes are TRBV7-9 and TRBJ2-7; 10 bases align to TRBD2. The CDR3 is 17 residues long. V lost 5 bases to trimming and J lost 4 bases; unmatched junction nucleotides: 14. Germline V lookup: CDR1 SEHNR, CDR2 FQNEAQ (reference sequence). CDR3 region: CASSPGALAGDIYEQYF. CDR3 coding DNA: TGTGCCAGCAGCCCCGGGGCGCTAGCGGGAGATATATACGAGCAGTACTTC.

The table lists this clonotype with a few counts. The V gene is TRBV29-1, the J gene TRBJ1-1; unclear D gene. The V end lost 7 bases, the J end lost 1 base, and 4 bases lay between the germline ends. This CDR3 has 10 amino acids. Germline V gene data show CDR1 as SQVTM and CDR2 as ANQGSEA. CDR3 sequence (DNA): TGCAGCGCACAGAACACTGAAGCTTTCTTT. This translates into CSAQNTEAFF.

The chain carries TRBV20-1 and TRBJ2-3, with D maybe TRBD2 (6 bases). Trimming shortened V by 1 base and J by 4 bases, and 15 bases separated the two germline ends. This CDR3 has 15 amino acids. Per the germline V gene, CDR1 is DFQATT and CDR2 is SNEGSKA (reference sequence). CDR3 sequence reads: CSARATGTGSDTQYF. In DNA, the CDR3 is TGCAGTGCTAGAGCGACTGGGACTGGCTCAGATACGCAGTATTTT.

The J gene is TRBJ1-1, the V gene TRBV12-3 or TRBV12-4; the D gene is possibly TRBD1 (6 bases). Trimming cost V 9 bases and J 0 bases, with 14 bases left between them. The CDR3 spans 14 residues. CDR3 bases: TGTGCCAGTTCATCAGGGGCCCTGAACACTGAAGCTTTCTTT. This codes for CASSSGALNTEAFF.

The gene calls are TRBV7-9 and TRBJ2-1; D uncertain. This CDR3 has 12 residues. CDR1 is SEHNR, CDR2 FQNEAQ, per germline (reference sequence). V lost 5 bases and J 10 bases, leaving 12 bases between the germline ends. The CDR3 spells CASSAAPQEQFF. The CDR3 DNA is TGTGCCAGCAGCGCGGCACCTCAAGAGCAGTTCTTC.

This clonotype has more than one count but fewer than ten. V gene TRBV6-5 combines with J gene TRBJ2-1; 9 bases are a match to TRBD1. Unmatched junction bases numbered 4, after V lost 5 bases and J lost 14 bases. CDR1 and CDR2 from the germline V gene are MNHEY and SVGAGI. The CDR3 runs 11 residues. The CDR3 protein is CASSTGQGEFF. The CDR3 DNA is TGTGCCAGCAGTACGGGACAGGGAGAGTTCTTC.

This clonotype was counted a few times. The junction and the germline gene differ at one end; a read error may be behind it. The chain uses TRBV7-7 and TRBJ2-7, with 10 bases aligning to TRBD1. This CDR3 is 14 amino acids long. CDR1 is SSHAT, CDR2 FNYEAQ, per germline (reference sequence). The CDR3 reads CASSFGTGDAEQYF. In DNA, the CDR3 is TGTGCTAGCAGCTTTGGGACAGGGGATGCCGAGCAGTACTTC.

The chain employs TRBV13 and TRBJ2-7; D is possibly TRBD2 (6 bases). The CDR3 consists of 14 residues. Germline V CDR1 and CDR2: PRHDT, FYEKMQ (reference sequence). The germline V and J ends were trimmed by 5 bases and 7 bases, with 18 bases remaining between them. The CDR3 DNA is TGTGCCAGCAGCCCCGAGCGGGTTTGGGGGGAGCAGTACTTC. Its translation is CASSPERVWGEQYF.

The V and J genes are TRBV5-1 and TRBJ2-6; D gene unclear. Trimming stripped 4 bases from V and 4 bases from J, with 9 bases between. CDR3 length equals 14 residues. Germline V CDR1 and CDR2: SGHRS, YFSETQ. CDR3 coding DNA: TGCGCCAGCAGCCCCGTTTGGGGGGCCAACGTCCTGACTTTC. Translated, it gives CASSPVWGANVLTF. Filled out from reference TRBV5-1 and TRBJ2-6, the complete variable domain reads KAGVTQTPRYLIKTRGQQVTLSCSPISGHRSVSWYQQTPGQGLQFLFEYFSETQRNKGNFPGRFSGRQFSNSRSEMNVSTLELGDSALYLCASSPVWGANVLTFGAGSRLTVL.

V gene TRBV12-3 or TRBV12-4 combines with J gene TRBJ2-1; D gene uncertain. CDR3 length: 11 residues. Trimming left V 7 bases short and J 10 bases short, with 11 bases between. The DNA for the CDR3 is TGTGCCAGCACTTTCGAAGGCGAGCAGTTCTTC. Translating gives CASTFEGEQFF.

This clonotype appeared once. This chain joins TRBV20-1 and TRBJ2-7; D remains unclear. The CDR3 runs to 11 residues. V lost 1 base, J lost 7 bases, and 8 bases lay in between. Germline CDR1 DFQATT, CDR2 SNEGSKA (reference sequence). As DNA, the CDR3 is TGCAGTGCTAGAGGGCTGGGAGAGCAGTACTTC. As protein: CSARGLGEQYF.

The J gene is TRBJ1-2, the V gene TRBV6-1; 11 nucleotides match TRBD1. V dropped 7 bases and J dropped 4; count of bases not matched to a gene: 5. Germline CDR1 MNHNS, CDR2 SASEGT. There are 14 residues in the CDR3. The CDR3 DNA reads TGTGCCAGCACCCTAGGGACAGGGGGCTATGGCTACACCTTC. Translation gives CASTLGTGGYGYTF.

In its sample, this clonotype was seen a few times. The rearrangement joins TRBV7-2 to TRBJ2-3, with 8 bases lining up with TRBD1. The ends lost 5 bases at V and 4 bases at J; junction bases unmatched: 11. Germline V lookup: CDR1 SGHTA, CDR2 FQGNSA. This CDR3 region has 16 residues. The CDR3: CASSPGGDRLPDTQYF. The CDR3, as DNA: TGTGCCAGCAGCCCAGGCGGGGACAGGCTCCCAGATACGCAGTATTTT.

This chain joins TRBV9 and TRBJ1-2, with 7 bases identical to TRBD1. Germline assignment: CDR1 SGDLS and CDR2 YYNGEE. CDR3 size: 15 residues. V shed 0 bases and J 0 bases; nucleotides not matched to a gene: 2. CDR3 protein: CASSVGGGANYGYTF. The CDR3 DNA follows: TGTGCCAGCAGCGTAGGAGGGGGCGCTAACTATGGCTACACCTTC.

The chain uses TRBV29-1 and TRBJ2-1; 7 bases match TRBD2. CDR3 length equals 14 residues. V lost 2 bases and J lost 4; bases outside the gene matches: 5. In germline, CDR1 is SQVTM, CDR2 ANQGSEA. The CDR3 region is CSVESGMLYNEQFF. The CDR3 region has the DNA TGCAGCGTTGAAAGCGGGATGTTATACAATGAGCAGTTCTTC.

The J gene is TRBJ2-3, the V gene TRBV27, with 10 positions matching TRBD2. The length of the CDR3 is 14 residues. V was clipped by 6 bases and J by 6 bases; unmatched bases: 6. Germline V gene data show CDR1 as MNHEY and CDR2 as SMNVEV (reference sequence). In DNA, the CDR3 is TGTGCCAGCAGCTCTAGCGGGAGAGGTGATACGCAGTATTTT. Translating it yields CASSSSGRGDTQYF.

The chain joins TRBV20-1 to TRBJ1-4, with D possibly being TRBD1 (5 bases). The CDR3 has 13 amino acids. Germline CDR1 DFQATT, CDR2 SNEGSKA (reference sequence). Between the trimmed V and J ends, which lost 7 bases and 8 bases, there was a span of 17 bases. The CDR3 nucleotides read TGCAGTGTTTCCCGGACGGGGGACGAAAAACTGTTTTTT. Protein sequence: CSVSRTGDEKLFF.

V gene TRBV7-9 combines with J gene TRBJ2-5; D is possibly TRBD1 (6 bases). The germline V gene has CDR1 SEHNR and CDR2 FQNEAQ (reference sequence). There are 16 residues in the CDR3. Trimming cost V 5 bases and J 6 bases, with 22 bases left between them. This CDR3 is CASSPPTPQGRQTQYF. CDR3 sequence (DNA): TGTGCCAGCAGCCCCCCTACCCCACAGGGCCGTCAGACCCAGTACTTC.

The chain recombines TRBV12-3 or TRBV12-4 with TRBJ2-4; 9 nucleotides align to TRBD2. The CDR3 length is 13 residues. J gave up 15 bases and V 5 bases, and 11 bases lay outside the gene matches. CDR3 bases: TGTGCCAGCAGTCCGGGCGGGGGGGGCGATAGGTACTTC. Its translation: CASSPGGGGDRYF.